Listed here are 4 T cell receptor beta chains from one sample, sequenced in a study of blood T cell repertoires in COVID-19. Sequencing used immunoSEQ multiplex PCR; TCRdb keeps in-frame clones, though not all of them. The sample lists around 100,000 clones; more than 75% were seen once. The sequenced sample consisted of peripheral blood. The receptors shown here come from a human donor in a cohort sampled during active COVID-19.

This chain's CDR3 is CASSFQGSNEQFF. DNA of the CDR3: TGCGCCAGCAGCTTCCAGGGTAGCAATGAGCAGTTCTTC. The chain employs TRBV5-1 and TRBJ2-1, with TRBD1 as a possible D gene (5 bases). Trimming stripped 2 bases from V and 6 bases from J, with 9 bases between. The CDR3 totals 13 residues. The germline V gene has CDR1 SGHRS and CDR2 YFSETQ. The whole variable domain, filled in from reference TRBV5-1 and TRBJ2-1, reads KAGVTQTPRYLIKTRGQQVTLSCSPISGHRSVSWYQQTPGQGLQFLFEYFSETQRNKGNFPGRFSGRQFSNSRSEMNVSTLELGDSALYLCASSFQGSNEQFFGPGTRLTVL.

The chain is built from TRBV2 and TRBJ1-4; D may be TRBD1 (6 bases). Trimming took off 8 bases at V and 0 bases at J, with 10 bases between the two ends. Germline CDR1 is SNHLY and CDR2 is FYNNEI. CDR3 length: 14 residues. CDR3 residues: CASSWTATNEKLFF. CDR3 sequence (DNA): TGTGCCAGCTCCTGGACAGCAACTAATGAAAAACTGTTTTTT.

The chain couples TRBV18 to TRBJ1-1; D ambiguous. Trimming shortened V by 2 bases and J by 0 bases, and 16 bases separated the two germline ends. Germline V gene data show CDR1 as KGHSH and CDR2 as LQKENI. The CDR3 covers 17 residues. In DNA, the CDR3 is TGTGCCAGCTCACCAACTTTAGTGGCGGGGATGAACACTGAAGCTTTCTTT. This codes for CASSPTLVAGMNTEAFF.

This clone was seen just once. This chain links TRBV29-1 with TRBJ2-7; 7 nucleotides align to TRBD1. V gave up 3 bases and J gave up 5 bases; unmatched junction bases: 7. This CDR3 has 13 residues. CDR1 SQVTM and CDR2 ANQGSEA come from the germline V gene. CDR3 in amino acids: CSVETGIVDEQYF. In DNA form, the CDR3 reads TGCAGCGTTGAGACAGGGATTGTAGACGAGCAGTACTTC.